This is a list of T cell receptor beta chains from one sample in a study of vaccination effects on CD4 cells after COVID-19. Method: immunoSEQ multiplex PCR; TCRdb's copy keeps in-frame clones and lacks some. The repertoire includes about 70,000 clones, 80% of them detected once, and 12% sits in the top ten. For these receptors, no antigen is known. Specimen: CD4+ T cells from PBMCs cultured with SARS-CoV-2 spike peptides, collected before COVID-19 vaccination. The receptors were sampled from a human donor who received a COVID-19 vaccine. The CDR3 runs from the conserved cysteine through the conserved F or W. A D gene is named only where the DNA matches it firmly. Size is omitted from some rows. Given values are once, few, many or a class for expanded clones.

V gene: TRBV5-1
J gene: TRBJ1-1
clone size: .
D gene: .
CDR3 protein: CASSLRLGSANTEAFF
CDR3 DNA: TGCGCCAGCAGCTTAAGGCTTGGGAGCGCGAACACTGAAGCTTTCTTT

V gene: TRBV29-1
J gene: TRBJ1-1
clone size: .
D gene: .
CDR3 protein: CSVERAVNTEAFF
CDR3 DNA: TGCAGCGTTGAACGGGCCGTGAACACTGAAGCTTTCTTT

V gene: TRBV4-3
J gene: TRBJ1-2
clone size: .
D gene: .
CDR3 protein: CASSQGSTGNYGYTF
CDR3 DNA: TGCGCCAGCAGCCAAGGGAGCACGGGGAACTATGGCTACACCTTC

V gene: TRBV18
J gene: TRBJ1-6
clone size: few
D gene: .
CDR3 protein: CASSPPSPANSPLHF
CDR3 DNA: TGTGCCAGCTCACCACCTTCCCCTGCTAATTCACCCCTCCACTTT

V gene: TRBV5-1
J gene: TRBJ1-1
clone size: .
D gene: .
CDR3 protein: CASSLEPRTEAFF
CDR3 DNA: TGCGCCAGCAGCTTGGAACCGAGGACTGAAGCTTTCTTT

V gene: TRBV27
J gene: TRBJ1-1
clone size: .
D gene: TRBD1
CDR3 protein: CASSLLRDRAQAFF
CDR3 DNA: TGTGCCAGCAGTCTCCTCCGGGACAGGGCGCAAGCTTTCTTT

V gene: TRBV6-2/TRBV6-3
J gene: TRBJ2-3
clone size: once
D gene: .
CDR3 protein: CASSYNPQATDTQYF
CDR3 DNA: TGTGCCAGCAGTTACAATCCCCAGGCGACAGATACGCAGTATTTT

V gene: TRBV5-1
J gene: TRBJ2-2
clone size: .
D gene: .
CDR3 protein: CASSLVSGPNTGELFF
CDR3 DNA: TGCGCCAGCAGCTTGGTCTCAGGGCCGAACACCGGGGAGCTGTTTTTT

V gene: TRBV19
J gene: TRBJ2-2
clone size: .
D gene: .
CDR3 protein: CASSTFGGPGELFF
CDR3 DNA: TGTGCCAGTAGTACTTTTGGCGGTCCCGGGGAGCTGTTTTTT

V gene: TRBV6-2/TRBV6-3
J gene: TRBJ2-3
clone size: .
D gene: .
CDR3 protein: CASSWPQGAGGLYTQYF
CDR3 DNA: TGTGCCAGCAGCTGGCCCCAGGGGGCGGGGGGGTTATATACGCAGTATTTT

V gene: TRBV5-4
J gene: TRBJ2-6
clone size: .
D gene: .
CDR3 protein: CASSLAGRGANVLTF
CDR3 DNA: TGTGCCAGCAGCTTGGCCGGGCGGGGAGCCAACGTCCTGACTTTC

V gene: TRBV19
J gene: TRBJ2-3
clone size: .
D gene: TRBD2
CDR3 protein: CASRLGANGGTDTQYF
CDR3 DNA: TGTGCCAGTAGGCTGGGAGCTAACGGGGGGACAGATACGCAGTATTTT

V gene: TRBV5-1
J gene: TRBJ2-5
clone size: .
D gene: .
CDR3 protein: CASSLLGAGETQYF
CDR3 DNA: TGCGCCAGCAGCTTGTTAGGAGCGGGAGAGACCCAGTACTTC

V gene: TRBV24-1
J gene: TRBJ2-5
clone size: medium-sized
D gene: TRBD2
CDR3 protein: CATSLSGETWGETQYF
CDR3 DNA: TGTGCCACCAGTCTCAGCGGGGAGACGTGGGGAGAGACCCAGTACTTC

V gene: TRBV7-2
J gene: TRBJ1-6
clone size: .
D gene: .
CDR3 protein: CASSLAGTGLSPLHF
CDR3 DNA: TGTGCCAGCAGCTTAGCCGGGACGGGGTTATCACCCCTCCACTTT

V gene: TRBV24-1
J gene: TRBJ2-3
clone size: .
D gene: .
CDR3 protein: CATSDLWQGTDTQYF
CDR3 DNA: TGTGCCACCAGTGATTTGTGGCAGGGGACAGATACGCAGTATTTT

V gene: TRBV21-1
J gene: TRBJ2-1
clone size: .
D gene: .
CDR3 protein: CASSKGGGLAGGLSYNEQFF
CDR3 DNA: TGTGCCAGCAGCAAAGGGGGGGGACTAGCGGGGGGATTGTCCTACAATGAGCAGTTCTTC

V gene: TRBV2
J gene: TRBJ2-1
clone size: .
D gene: .
CDR3 protein: CASSEIMGSWNEQFF
CDR3 DNA: TGTGCCAGCAGTGAAATTATGGGTTCATGGAATGAGCAGTTCTTC

V gene: TRBV5-6
J gene: TRBJ2-2
clone size: .
D gene: .
CDR3 protein: CASSLTNTGELFF
CDR3 DNA: TGTGCCAGCAGCTTAACGAACACCGGGGAGCTGTTTTTT

V gene: TRBV2
J gene: TRBJ2-3
clone size: .
D gene: TRBD1
CDR3 protein: CASSRQGLAQDTQYF
CDR3 DNA: TGTGCCAGCAGCCGACAGGGGTTAGCGCAAGATACGCAGTATTTT

V gene: TRBV6-5
J gene: TRBJ1-6
clone size: .
D gene: .
CDR3 protein: CASRRDAPYNSPLHF
CDR3 DNA: TGTGCCAGCAGAAGGGATGCCCCCTATAATTCACCCCTCCACTTT

V gene: TRBV5-8
J gene: TRBJ2-3
clone size: few
D gene: .
CDR3 protein: CASPFPPGISTDTQYF
CDR3 DNA: TGTGCCAGCCCCTTTCCCCCGGGTATAAGCACAGATACGCAGTATTTT

V gene: TRBV7-2
J gene: TRBJ2-2
clone size: .
D gene: TRBD2
CDR3 protein: CASRPPGGVATGELFF
CDR3 DNA: TGTGCCAGCAGACCACCGGGGGGGGTAGCCACCGGGGAGCTGTTTTTT

V gene: TRBV7-8
J gene: TRBJ2-2
clone size: .
D gene: TRBD2
CDR3 protein: CASSLGVPGGSTGELFF
CDR3 DNA: TGTGCCAGCAGCTTAGGCGTGCCGGGGGGTAGCACCGGGGAGCTGTTTTTT

V gene: TRBV5-1
J gene: TRBJ2-1
clone size: .
D gene: .
CDR3 protein: CASSPSGKGSTSSYNEQFF
CDR3 DNA: TGCGCCAGCAGCCCGTCCGGGAAAGGCTCCACTAGCTCCTACAATGAGCAGTTCTTC

V gene: TRBV5-1
J gene: TRBJ2-3
clone size: .
D gene: .
CDR3 protein: CASSRRQSPSTDTQYF
CDR3 DNA: TGCGCCAGCAGCCGGCGTCAATCACCAAGCACAGATACGCAGTATTTT

V gene: TRBV2
J gene: TRBJ2-3
clone size: .
D gene: .
CDR3 protein: CASRLTRTSTDTQYF
CDR3 DNA: TGTGCCAGCAGGCTGACGAGAACTAGCACAGATACGCAGTATTTT

V gene: TRBV3-1/TRBV3-2
J gene: TRBJ2-5
clone size: .
D gene: .
CDR3 protein: CASSSIGRTQETQYF
CDR3 DNA: TGTGCCAGCAGTTCGATCGGACGGACCCAAGAGACCCAGTACTTC

V gene: TRBV6-5
J gene: TRBJ1-5
clone size: once
D gene: TRBD1
CDR3 protein: CASSRDSFGNQPQHF
CDR3 DNA: TGTGCCAGCAGTCGGGACAGCTTTGGCAATCAGCCCCAGCATTTT

V gene: TRBV27
J gene: TRBJ2-1
clone size: .
D gene: .
CDR3 protein: CASSFARTGRNEQFF
CDR3 DNA: TGTGCCAGCAGTTTTGCCCGGACTGGGAGGAATGAGCAGTTCTTC

V gene: TRBV6-5
J gene: TRBJ1-5
clone size: .
D gene: .
CDR3 protein: CASIEGYSNQPQHF
CDR3 DNA: TGTGCCAGCATAGAGGGATATAGCAATCAGCCCCAGCATTTT

V gene: TRBV7-2
J gene: TRBJ2-5
clone size: .
D gene: TRBD2
CDR3 protein: CASSLALTSGGETQYF
CDR3 DNA: TGTGCCAGCAGCTTAGCGTTAACTAGCGGGGGGGAGACCCAGTACTTC

V gene: TRBV7-3
J gene: TRBJ2-5
clone size: .
D gene: .
CDR3 protein: CASSLTGRVSQETQYF
CDR3 DNA: TGTGCCAGCAGCTTAACCGGGAGAGTATCCCAAGAGACCCAGTACTTC

V gene: TRBV21-1
J gene: TRBJ1-1
clone size: few
D gene: .
CDR3 protein: CARDGSMNTEAFF
CDR3 DNA: TGTGCCAGGGATGGGAGCATGAACACTGAAGCTTTCTTT

V gene: TRBV7-2
J gene: TRBJ1-2
clone size: .
D gene: .
CDR3 protein: CASSSVPGSAYGYTF
CDR3 DNA: TGTGCCAGCAGCTCGGTCCCCGGGTCCGCCTATGGCTACACCTTC

V gene: TRBV6-1
J gene: TRBJ1-1
clone size: .
D gene: TRBD1
CDR3 protein: CASSETGTGSFEAFF
CDR3 DNA: TGTGCCAGCAGTGAAACCGGGACAGGGTCCTTTGAAGCTTTCTTT

V gene: TRBV19
J gene: TRBJ1-1
clone size: .
D gene: .
CDR3 protein: CASRVANENKAFF
CDR3 DNA: TGTGCCAGTAGAGTCGCCAATGAGAATAAGGCTTTCTTT

V gene: TRBV7-2
J gene: TRBJ2-3
clone size: .
D gene: .
CDR3 protein: CASSFTVFSTTRQGTQYF
CDR3 DNA: TGTGCCAGCAGCTTTACGGTATTTAGCACCACTCGGCAGGGGACGCAGTATTTT

V gene: TRBV6-5
J gene: TRBJ2-1
clone size: .
D gene: .
CDR3 protein: CASSGGITYNEQFF
CDR3 DNA: TGTGCCAGCAGCGGGGGAATTACCTACAATGAGCAGTTCTTC

V gene: TRBV6-5
J gene: TRBJ1-1
clone size: .
D gene: TRBD1
CDR3 protein: CASRDRGLYYTEAFF
CDR3 DNA: TGTGCCAGCAGGGACAGGGGGCTTTATTACACTGAAGCTTTCTTT

V gene: TRBV2
J gene: TRBJ2-3
clone size: .
D gene: .
CDR3 protein: CASRTRGRSTDTQYF
CDR3 DNA: TGTGCCAGCAGGACGAGGGGCCGCAGCACAGATACGCAGTATTTT

V gene: TRBV14
J gene: TRBJ1-4
clone size: .
D gene: .
CDR3 protein: CASSQDFGEKLFF
CDR3 DNA: TGTGCCAGCAGCCAAGATTTTGGAGAAAAACTGTTTTTT

V gene: TRBV11-2
J gene: TRBJ2-3
clone size: .
D gene: TRBD2
CDR3 protein: CASSLDKITGGFFDTQYF
CDR3 DNA: TGTGCCAGCAGCTTAGATAAAATTACGGGGGGGTTTTTCGATACGCAGTATTTT

V gene: TRBV30
J gene: TRBJ1-5
clone size: .
D gene: TRBD1
CDR3 protein: CAWSSGTGEKPQHF
CDR3 DNA: TGTGCCTGGAGCTCCGGGACAGGGGAGAAGCCCCAGCATTTT

V gene: TRBV2
J gene: TRBJ2-6
clone size: .
D gene: .
CDR3 protein: CASSELVPGANVLTF
CDR3 DNA: TGTGCCAGCAGTGAACTGGTACCTGGGGCCAACGTCCTGACTTTC